The T cell receptor beta chain described here comes from a study of blood T cells in healthy people across ages. This clonotype was detected many times. The CDR3 consists of 17 residues. Trimming removed 4 bases from V and 0 bases from J, with 16 bases in between. The V gene's germline CDR1 is SGHTA and CDR2 FQGNSA. Sample-barcoded 5' priming and a J-beta primer mix drove a second PCR of roughly 6 to 12 cycles. Every cDNA molecule bore a tag from a template-switch adaptor containing 12 random nucleotides. TCRdb reprocessed the 5' RACE reads with MiXCR, giving one entry per CDR3 protein. The sample holds around 900,000 distinct CDR3 sequences, 29% seen once.

Source material: blood. This receptor was taken from a woman over 75 in good health. The chain joins TRBV7-2 to TRBJ2-1, with a tentative D call TRBD2 (5 bases). DNA for the CDR3: TGTGCCAGCAGCTCCCGGACTCAATCCAGCTCCTACAATGAGCAGTTCTTC. Its protein is CASSSRTQSSSYNEQFF. Complete variable domain (other parts from reference TRBV7-2 and TRBJ2-1): GAGVSQSPSNKVTEKGKDVELRCDPISGHTALYWYRQSLGQGLEFLIYFQGNSAPDKSGLPSDRFSAERTGGSVSTLTIQRTQQEDSAVYLCASSSRTQSSSYNEQFFGPGTRLTVL.